Shown below are 3 T cell receptor beta chains from a single sample sequenced in a study of T cell responses to AZD1222 COVID-19 vaccine. Repertoires were generated with immunoSEQ multiplex PCR, while TCRdb's copy carries only in-frame clones and drops some. The table records around 200,000 clones, more than 75% of them present only once. Sequences were derived from peripheral blood, sampled 28 days after the second AZD1222 dose. All receptors derive from an adult who received the AZD1222 COVID-19 vaccine.

The gene calls are TRBV12-3 or TRBV12-4 and TRBJ2-7; no firm D call. V was cut by 5 bases and J by 0 bases, with 5 bases left in between. The CDR3 consists of 12 residues. DNA of the CDR3: TGTGCCAGCAGTATAAGCTCCTACGAGCAGTACTTC. It codes for CASSISSYEQYF.

The chain recombines TRBV7-8 with TRBJ2-5, with a weak D call TRBD2 (7 bases). V lost 4 bases and J 6 bases, leaving 24 bases between the germline ends. Looked up from germline, CDR1 is SGHVS and CDR2 is FQNEAQ. The CDR3 covers 17 residues. CDR3 DNA: TGTGCCAGCAGCTCCCCGGGGGGCAGCCGATCGAGACAGACCCAGTACTTC. It specifies CASSSPGGSRSRQTQYF.

This chain connects TRBV2 to TRBJ2-1, with D tentatively TRBD1 (6 bases). Trimming took off 7 bases at V and 2 bases at J, with 12 bases between the two ends. The CDR3 totals 14 residues. Per the germline V gene, CDR1 is SNHLY and CDR2 is FYNNEI. DNA for the CDR3: TGTGCCAGCAAGATACAGGGAACCTACAATGAGCAGTTCTTC. This sequence encodes CASKIQGTYNEQFF.